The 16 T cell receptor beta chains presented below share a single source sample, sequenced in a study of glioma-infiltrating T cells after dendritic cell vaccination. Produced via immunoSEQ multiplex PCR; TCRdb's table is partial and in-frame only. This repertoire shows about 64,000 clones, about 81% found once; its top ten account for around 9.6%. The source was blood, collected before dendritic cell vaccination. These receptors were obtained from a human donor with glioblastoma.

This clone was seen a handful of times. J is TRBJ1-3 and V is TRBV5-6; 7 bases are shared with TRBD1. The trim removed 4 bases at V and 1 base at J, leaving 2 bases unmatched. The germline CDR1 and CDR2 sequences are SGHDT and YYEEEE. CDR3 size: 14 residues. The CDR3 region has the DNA TGTGCCAGCAGCCGGACAGGTTCTGGAAACACCATATATTTT. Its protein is CASSRTGSGNTIYF.

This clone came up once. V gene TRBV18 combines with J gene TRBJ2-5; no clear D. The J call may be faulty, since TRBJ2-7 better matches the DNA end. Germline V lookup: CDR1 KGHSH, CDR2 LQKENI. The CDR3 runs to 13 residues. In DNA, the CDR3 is TGTGCCAGCTCCGTAAATGAGTTTTACGAGCAGTACTTC. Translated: CASSVNEFYEQYF.

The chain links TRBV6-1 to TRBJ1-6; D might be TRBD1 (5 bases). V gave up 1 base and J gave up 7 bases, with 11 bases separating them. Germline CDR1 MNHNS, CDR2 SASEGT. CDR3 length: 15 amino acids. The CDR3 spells CASSEGIGGNSPLHF. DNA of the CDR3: TGTGCCAGCAGTGAAGGTATCGGGGGAAATTCACCCCTCCACTTT.

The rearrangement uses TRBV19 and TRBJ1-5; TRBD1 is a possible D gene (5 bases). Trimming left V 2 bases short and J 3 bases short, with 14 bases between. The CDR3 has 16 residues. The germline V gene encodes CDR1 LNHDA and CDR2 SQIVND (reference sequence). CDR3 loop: CASSIPLTGYNQPQHF. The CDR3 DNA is TGTGCCAGTAGTATACCCCTAACAGGTTACAATCAGCCCCAGCATTTT.

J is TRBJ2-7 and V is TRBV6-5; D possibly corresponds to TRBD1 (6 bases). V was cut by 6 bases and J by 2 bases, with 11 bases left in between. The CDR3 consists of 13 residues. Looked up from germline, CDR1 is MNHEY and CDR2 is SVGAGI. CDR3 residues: CASSDRPTYEQYF. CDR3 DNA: TGTGCCAGCAGCGACAGGCCCACCTACGAGCAGTACTTC.

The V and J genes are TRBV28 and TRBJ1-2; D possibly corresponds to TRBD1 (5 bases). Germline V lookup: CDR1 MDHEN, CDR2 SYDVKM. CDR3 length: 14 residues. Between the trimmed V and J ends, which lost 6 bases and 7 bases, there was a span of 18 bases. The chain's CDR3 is CASSRSAGWGGYTF. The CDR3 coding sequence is TGTGCCAGCAGCCGCTCGGCAGGGTGGGGTGGCTACACCTTC.

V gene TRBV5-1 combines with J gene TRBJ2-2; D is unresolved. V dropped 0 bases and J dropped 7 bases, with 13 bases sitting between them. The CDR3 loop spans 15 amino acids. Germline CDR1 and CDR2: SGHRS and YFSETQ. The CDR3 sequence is CASSLEPAGFGELFF. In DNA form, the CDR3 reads TGCGCCAGCAGCTTGGAACCGGCAGGATTCGGGGAGCTGTTTTTT. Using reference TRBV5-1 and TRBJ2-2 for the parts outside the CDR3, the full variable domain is KAGVTQTPRYLIKTRGQQVTLSCSPISGHRSVSWYQQTPGQGLQFLFEYFSETQRNKGNFPGRFSGRQFSNSRSEMNVSTLELGDSALYLCASSLEPAGFGELFFGEGSRLTVL.

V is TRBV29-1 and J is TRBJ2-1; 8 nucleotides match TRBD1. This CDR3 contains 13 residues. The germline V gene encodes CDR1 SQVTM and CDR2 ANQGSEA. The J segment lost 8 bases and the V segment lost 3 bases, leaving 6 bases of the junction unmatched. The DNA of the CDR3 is TGCAGCGTTGATGGGACAGGTGTCGATGAGCAGTTCTTC. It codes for CSVDGTGVDEQFF.

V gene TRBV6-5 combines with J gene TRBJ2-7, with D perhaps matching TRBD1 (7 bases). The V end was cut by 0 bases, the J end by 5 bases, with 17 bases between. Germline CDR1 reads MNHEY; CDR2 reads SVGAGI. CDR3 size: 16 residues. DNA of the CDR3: TGTGCCAGCAGTTACTCGAGGGGGCCTGGGGAGGACGAGCAGTACTTC. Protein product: CASSYSRGPGEDEQYF.

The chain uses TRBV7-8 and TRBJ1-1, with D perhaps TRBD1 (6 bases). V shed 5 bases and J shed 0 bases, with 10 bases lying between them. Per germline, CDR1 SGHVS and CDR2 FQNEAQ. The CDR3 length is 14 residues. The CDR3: CASSIRGMNTEAFF. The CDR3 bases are TGTGCCAGCAGCATCAGGGGCATGAACACTGAAGCTTTCTTT.

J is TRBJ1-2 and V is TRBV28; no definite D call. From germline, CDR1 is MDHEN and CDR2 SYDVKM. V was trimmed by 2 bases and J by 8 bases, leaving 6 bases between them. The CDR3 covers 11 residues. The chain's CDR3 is CASSLARGYTF. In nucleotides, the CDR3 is TGTGCCAGCAGTTTAGCGCGGGGCTACACCTTC.

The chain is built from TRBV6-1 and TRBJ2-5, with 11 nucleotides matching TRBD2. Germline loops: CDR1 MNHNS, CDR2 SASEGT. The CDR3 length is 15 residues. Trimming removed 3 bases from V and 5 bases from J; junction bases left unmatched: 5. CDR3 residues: CASSDQLAGVETQYF. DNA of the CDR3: TGTGCCAGCAGTGATCAACTAGCGGGGGTGGAGACCCAGTACTTC.

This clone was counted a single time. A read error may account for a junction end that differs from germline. CDR3 bases: TGTGCTAGCAGCTCTACAGGGGGCCCCTACAATGAGCAGTTCTTC. Residues: CASSSTGGPYNEQFF. This chain joins TRBV7-7 and TRBJ2-1; TRBD1 matches at 9 bases. From germline, CDR1 is SSHAT and CDR2 FNYEAQ (reference sequence). The CDR3 extends over 15 amino acids.

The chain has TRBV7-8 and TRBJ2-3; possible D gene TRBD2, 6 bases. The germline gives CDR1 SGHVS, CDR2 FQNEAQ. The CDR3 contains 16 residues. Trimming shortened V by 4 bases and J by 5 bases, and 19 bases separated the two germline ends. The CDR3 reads CASSSHPGSIGDTQYF. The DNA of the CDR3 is TGTGCCAGCAGCTCCCACCCCGGGAGCATTGGAGATACGCAGTATTTT. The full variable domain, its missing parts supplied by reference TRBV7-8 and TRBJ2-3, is GAGVSQSPRYKVAKRGQDVALRCDPISGHVSLFWYQQALGQGPEFLTYFQNEAQLDKSGLPSDRFFAERPEGSVSTLKIQRTQQEDSAVYLCASSSHPGSIGDTQYFGPGTRLTVL.

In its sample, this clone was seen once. The DNA for the CDR3 is TGCGCCAGCAGCTTTGGAGCTAACTATGGCTACACCTTC. Encoded protein: CASSFGANYGYTF. V is TRBV5-1 and J is TRBJ1-2; D unresolved. The V end was cut by 2 bases, the J end by 0 bases, with 5 bases between. The CDR3 loop spans 13 amino acids. Germline values: CDR1 SGHRS, CDR2 YFSETQ.

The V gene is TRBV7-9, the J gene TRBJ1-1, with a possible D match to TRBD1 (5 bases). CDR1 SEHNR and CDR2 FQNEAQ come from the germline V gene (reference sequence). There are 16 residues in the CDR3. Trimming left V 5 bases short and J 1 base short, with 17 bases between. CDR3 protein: CASSPGGGGPNTEAFF. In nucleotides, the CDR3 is TGTGCCAGCAGCCCCGGGGGTGGGGGACCGAACACTGAAGCTTTCTTT.